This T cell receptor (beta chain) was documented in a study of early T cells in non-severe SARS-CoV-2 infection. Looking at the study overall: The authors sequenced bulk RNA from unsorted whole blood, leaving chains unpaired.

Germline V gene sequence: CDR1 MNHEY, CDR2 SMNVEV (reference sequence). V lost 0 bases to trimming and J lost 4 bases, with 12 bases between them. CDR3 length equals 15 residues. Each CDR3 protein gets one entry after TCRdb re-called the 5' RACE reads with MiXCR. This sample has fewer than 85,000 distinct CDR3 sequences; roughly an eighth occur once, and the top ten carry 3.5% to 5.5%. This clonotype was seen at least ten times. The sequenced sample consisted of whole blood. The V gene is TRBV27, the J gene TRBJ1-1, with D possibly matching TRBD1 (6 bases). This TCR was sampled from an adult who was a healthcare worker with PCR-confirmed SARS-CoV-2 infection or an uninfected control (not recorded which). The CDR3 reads CASSLSQGGGTEAFF. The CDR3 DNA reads TGTGCCAGCAGTTTATCGCAAGGGGGAGGCACTGAAGCTTTCTTT.